The 10 T cell receptor beta chains presented below share a single source sample, sequenced in a study of shared clonotypes between healthy human individuals. Profiled with immunoSEQ multiplex PCR; TCRdb holds only in-frame clones, not every one. This table has over a million clones, 78% appearing once. Sequencing used memory CD4+ T cells from PBMCs. Subset: CD45RA-negative fraction. These receptors were obtained from a man aged 18 to 29 in good health. Some clones in this sample may be carry-over from other donors' samples.

The chain is built from TRBV6-5 and TRBJ2-5, with D maybe TRBD2 (5 bases). The J call may be faulty, since TRBJ2-7 better matches the DNA end. This CDR3 is built from 13 residues. From germline, CDR1 is MNHEY and CDR2 SVGAGI. The CDR3 DNA reads as TGTGCCACAGCCATTTCCGGGGTAGACGAGCAGTACTTC. Protein: CATAISGVDEQYF.

This clone came up once. This chain links TRBV5-3 with TRBJ2-7; no firm D call. TRBV5-3 falls under the ORF class, with uncertain function. With 0 bases removed from V and 2 bases from J, the gap between germline ends came to 9 bases. This CDR3 is 14 amino acids long. This CDR3 reads CARSLGRAPYEQYF. CDR3 sequence (DNA): TGTGCCAGAAGCTTGGGCCGGGCCCCCTACGAGCAGTACTTC.

V is TRBV30 and J is TRBJ2-7; D remains unclear. Trimming took off 1 base at V and 0 bases at J, with 10 bases between the two ends. The CDR3 runs 14 residues. CDR1 and CDR2 from the germline V gene are GTSNPN and SVGIG (reference sequence). The CDR3 here is CAWSGKRYSYEQYF. Here the CDR3 DNA reads TGTGCCTGGAGTGGTAAACGGTACTCCTACGAGCAGTACTTC.

As concerns this clone: At one end the junction does not follow the germline gene, possibly because of a read error. This rearrangement joins TRBV6-6 to TRBJ1-3; TRBD1 is a possible D gene (6 bases). The germline V gene has CDR1 MNHNY and CDR2 SVGAGI (reference sequence). This CDR3 region has 12 residues. For the CDR3, the DNA is TGTGCCAGCAGTATCGAGGGGGGTCGGACGGATTTT. Encoded protein: CASSIEGGRTDF.

The genes are TRBV7-3 and TRBJ2-3, with 7 nucleotides matching TRBD1. Germline V gives CDR1 SGHTA, CDR2 FQGTGA. The CDR3 runs to 13 residues. The J segment lost 6 bases and the V segment lost 3 bases, leaving 3 bases of the junction unmatched. CDR3 DNA sequence: TGTGCCAGCAGCTTGGACAGGTCCGATACGCAGTATTTT. Translation gives CASSLDRSDTQYF.

A few counts support this clone. This chain uses TRBV30 with TRBJ1-1; the match to TRBD1 covers 7 bases. The CDR3 contains 12 residues. Germline CDR1 GTSNPN, CDR2 SVGIG (reference sequence). Unmatched junction bases numbered 10, after V lost 4 bases and J lost 11 bases. The DNA of the CDR3 is TGTGCCTGGATAAGAGGGGGCGCTTCTGCTTTCTTT. Its protein product is CAWIRGGASAFF.

V usage is TRBV28 and J usage is TRBJ1-1; TRBD1 aligns across 8 bases. Looked up from germline, CDR1 is MDHEN and CDR2 is SYDVKM. CDR3 length equals 16 residues. V lost 5 bases to trimming and J lost 3 bases; unmatched junction nucleotides: 11. CDR3 region: CASSPYQQTGDTEAFF. The CDR3, as DNA: TGTGCCAGCAGTCCATACCAGCAGACAGGGGACACTGAAGCTTTCTTT.

The gene calls are TRBV19 and TRBJ2-7, with D perhaps given as TRBD1 or TRBD2 (6 bases each). Germline lookup yields CDR1 LNHDA and CDR2 SQIVND (reference sequence). Trimming stripped 1 base from V and 5 bases from J, with 12 bases between. The CDR3 is made up of 14 amino acids. The CDR3 region is CASSIVRGRNEQYF. Here the CDR3 DNA reads TGTGCCAGTAGTATAGTTCGGGGGCGAAACGAGCAGTACTTC.

Concerning this clone: The same CDR3 also results from other DNA sequences found in this sample. V and J are TRBV5-1 and TRBJ2-5; no firm D call. V shed 0 bases and J shed 3 bases, with 6 bases lying between them. Looked up from germline, CDR1 is SGHRS and CDR2 is YFSETQ. This CDR3 region has 13 residues. The CDR3 DNA follows: TGCGCCAGCAGCTTGGGGGTAGAAGAGACCCAGTACTTC. Its translation: CASSLGVEETQYF.

This clone was counted only a few times. V and J are TRBV27 and TRBJ1-5; D is ambiguous. Trimming removed 8 bases from V and 4 bases from J, with 9 bases in between. This CDR3 is 12 amino acids long. Germline assignment: CDR1 MNHEY and CDR2 SMNVEV (reference sequence). For the CDR3, the DNA is TGTGCCAGCCCTGGAGGGAATCAGCCCCAGCATTTT. Encoded protein: CASPGGNQPQHF.